This is a list of T cell receptor beta chains from one sample in a study of T cells expressing NK-cell markers. Following a re-call of the 5' RACE reads, TCRdb has one entry per CDR3 protein and lacks DNA. This sample contains 300,000 to 450,000 distinct CDR3 sequences. Input material: blood T cells: a sorted CD56 or NKG2C T cell subset, CD4+ or CD8+ T cells, or bulk PBMC T cells (not recorded which). These receptors came from a man aged 18-70 years in good health. CDR3s include the opening cysteine and the closing phenylalanine or tryptophan.

CASSQRGHRGETQYF	TRBV3-1	TRBJ2-5
CASSLTGGANTGELFF	TRBV12-3/TRBV12-4	TRBJ2-2
CASSVGLRGPTDTQYF	TRBV5-1	TRBJ2-3
CASSQAQGLAEAFF	TRBV3-1	TRBJ1-1
CASSSVPGLASSYNEQFF	TRBV12-3/TRBV12-4	TRBJ2-1
CASSATGAAKSYEQYF	TRBV5-1	TRBJ2-7
CASSLVQVQETQYF	TRBV11-2	TRBJ2-5
CASSPLGGALNTEAFF	TRBV7-8	TRBJ1-1
CASSEQLAGASRAYNEQFF	TRBV6-1	TRBJ2-1
CASRAGSTGELFF	TRBV6-2/TRBV6-3	TRBJ2-2
CASSDQEGPYEQYF	TRBV25-1	TRBJ2-7
CSASIPLGGSSYEQYF	TRBV20-1	TRBJ2-7
CASSQMGNVGYTF	TRBV3-1	TRBJ1-2
CASSLHSSSTQYF	TRBV12-3/TRBV12-4	TRBJ2-5